These 3 T cell receptor delta chains were sequenced from one sample in a study of γδ T cells in repeated Plasmodium falciparum infection. TCRdb reapplied CATT to the multiplex PCR reads. The sample holds around 57,000 delta-chain clones, roughly 1.8% seen once. Bulk repertoires came from Vgamma9/Vdelta2+ or Vdelta2-negative gammadelta T cells flow-sorted from PBMC. Sample: gamma-delta T cells from blood. The receptors were gathered from a pool of human donors (malaria-infected and uninfected, not separated).

This clone was counted only a few times. The chain uses TRDV1 and TRDJ1, with TRDD3 matching 10 bases. The J gene, not given by TCRdb, was assigned here from a germline match of the nucleotide sequence. J lost 0 bases, V lost 2 bases, and 39 bases had no gene match. This CDR3 comprises 28 residues. Germline V lookup: CDR1 TSWWSYY, CDR2 QGS. The CDR3 nucleotides read TGTGCTCTTGGGGAAATACCTTATAAATCCACCTTACTTTTTCCCTTGTACTGGGGGATTTCGTACACCGATAAACTCATCTTT. Amino acids: CALGEIPYKSTLLFPLYWGISYTDKLIF.

A word on this clone: With a far larger clone one base away, a read error is the likely cause. At the DNA level, this CDR3 is encoded by other sequences in the same sample as well. The chain has TRDV1 and TRDJ1, with D possibly being TRDD3 (6 bases). As TCRdb names no J gene, one was assigned here on the basis of a DNA match to germline. V shed 4 bases and J shed 0 bases, with 33 bases lying between them. The germline gives CDR1 TSWWSYY, CDR2 QGS. This CDR3 comprises 22 residues. The CDR3 DNA is TGTGCTCTTGGGGGATCTACGGCCGGGATAAGGGGGGGCCTCCGGTACACCGATAAACTCATCTTT. Its translation: CALGGSTAGIRGGLRYTDKLIF.

This clone was seen more than once but under ten times. The junction and the germline gene differ at one end; a read error may be behind it. The chain recombines TRDV1 with TRDJ4; 8 bases map to TRDD3. CDR1 and CDR2 from the germline V gene are TSWWSYY and QGS. The CDR3 covers 22 residues. Here the CDR3 reads CALGELHKAFQNYWGPLGPPIF. Here the CDR3 DNA reads TGTGCTCTTGGGGAACTTCATAAGGCCTTCCAGAACTACTGGGGGCCCCTGGGACCCCCGATCTTT.